This TCR beta chain derives from a study of tumor T cells in aggressive B-cell lymphoma. The assay was immunoSEQ multiplex PCR, and TCRdb's table has in-frame clones only and misses some. The repertoire has some 9,500 clones, around 85% of them found once; the top ten carry roughly 4.5%. Germline CDR1 MDHEN, CDR2 SYDVKM. The CDR3 has 18 amino acids. Sequences were obtained from tumor tissue. The chain couples TRBV28 to TRBJ2-5; possibly TRBD2 for D (6 bases). The end of the DNA fits TRBJ2-7 better, so the J call may be wrong. This receptor was obtained from an adult with diffuse large B cell lymphoma. The CDR3 DNA sequence: TGTGCCAGCAGTTTATTTAGGTGGGGCGGGACCATCTCCTACGAGCAGTACTTC. Its protein product is CASSLFRWGGTISYEQYF.